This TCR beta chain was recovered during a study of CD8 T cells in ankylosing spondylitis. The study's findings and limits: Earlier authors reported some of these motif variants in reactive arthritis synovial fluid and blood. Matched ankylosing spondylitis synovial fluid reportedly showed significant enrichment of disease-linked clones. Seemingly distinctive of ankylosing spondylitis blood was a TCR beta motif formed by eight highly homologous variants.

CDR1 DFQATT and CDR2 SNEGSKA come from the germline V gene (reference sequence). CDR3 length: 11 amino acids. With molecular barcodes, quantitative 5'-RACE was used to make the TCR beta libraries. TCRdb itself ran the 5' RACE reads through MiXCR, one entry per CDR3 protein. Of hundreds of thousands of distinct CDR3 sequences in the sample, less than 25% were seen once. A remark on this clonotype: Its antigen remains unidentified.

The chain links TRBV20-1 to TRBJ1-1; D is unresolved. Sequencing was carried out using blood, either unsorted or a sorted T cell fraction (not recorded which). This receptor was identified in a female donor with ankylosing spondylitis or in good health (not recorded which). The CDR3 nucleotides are TGCACCCTACAGCCGAACACTGAAGCTTTCTTT. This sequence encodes CTLQPNTEAFF.